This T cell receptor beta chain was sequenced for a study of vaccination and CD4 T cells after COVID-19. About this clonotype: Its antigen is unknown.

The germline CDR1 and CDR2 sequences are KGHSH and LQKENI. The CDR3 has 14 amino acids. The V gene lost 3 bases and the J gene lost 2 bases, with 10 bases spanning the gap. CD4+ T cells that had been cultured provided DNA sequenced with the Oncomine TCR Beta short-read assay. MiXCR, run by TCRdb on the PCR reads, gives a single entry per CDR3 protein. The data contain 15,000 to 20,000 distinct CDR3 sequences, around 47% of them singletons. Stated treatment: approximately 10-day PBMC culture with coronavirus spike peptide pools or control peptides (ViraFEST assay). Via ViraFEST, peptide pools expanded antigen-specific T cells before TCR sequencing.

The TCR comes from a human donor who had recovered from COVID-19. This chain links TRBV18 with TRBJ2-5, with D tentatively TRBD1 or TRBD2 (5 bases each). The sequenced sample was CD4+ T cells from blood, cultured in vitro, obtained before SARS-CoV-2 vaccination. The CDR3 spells CASSPRGPQETQYF. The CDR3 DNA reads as TGTGCCAGCTCACCCCGGGGACCTCAAGAGACCCAGTACTTC.